This entry describes one TCR beta chain. Its specificity is not known. The data were taken from a study of cytomegalovirus exposure and HLA in healthy donors. Study-wide results and caveats: A previous analysis found most TCR beta V segments productive roughly 87% or roughly 30% of the time. In terms of immune exposure information, only CMV serostatus was available.

The V gene's germline CDR1 is SGHVS and CDR2 FQNEAQ. V was shortened by 5 bases and J by 0 bases, with 19 bases between the two germline ends. This CDR3 comprises 17 residues. The PCR used 60 Vbeta and 13 Jbeta primers. Method: immunoSEQ multiplex PCR; TCRdb's copy keeps in-frame clones and lacks some. The table lists some 160,000 clones, around four fifths of them singletons, with 1.5% in the top ten. The sequence was obtained from a woman aged 18-29 years in good health and CMV-seronegative. Sequencing used PBMCs. This chain uses TRBV7-8 with TRBJ1-1, with D perhaps matching TRBD1 (6 bases). The CDR3 coding sequence is TGTGCCAGCAGCCACCGCCCACCGGGACACCTGAACACTGAAGCTTTCTTT. This sequence encodes CASSHRPPGHLNTEAFF.